This T cell receptor (beta chain) stems from a study of T cells in Graves' hyperthyroidism and ophthalmopathy (dated by TCRdb to the late 2010s). Turning to the overall study: Peripheral blood was sampled at the time of initial diagnosis, prior to any treatment. To identify TCR V-J signatures that set the groups apart, the researchers used a discovery cohort of 100 patients, made up of roughly 40 with Graves' ophthalmopathy and 57 with stable Graves' hyperthyroidism. Prospective prediction of ophthalmopathy was tested in an independent validation cohort of 18 to 20 hyperthyroidism patients and 15 to 17 patients who later progressed to ophthalmopathy. For training and testing, the 95 to 100 patients in the discovery cohort were randomly divided in a 7:3 ratio. The study also compared thyroid tissue and blood T-cell repertoires from about six Graves' hyperthyroidism patients. Following sampling, methimazole starting at 30 mg daily was given to hyperthyroidism patients, and high-dose intravenous methylprednisolone was given to ophthalmopathy patients. The paper reports TCR Vbeta CDR3 sequencing of approximately 130 peripheral blood samples: 40 or so ophthalmopathy, roughly 74 hyperthyroidism and roughly 17 progressor patients.

A distance of 20 bases separates the germline ends of V and J, which lose 4 bases and 4 bases respectively. The CDR3 numbers 16 residues from cysteine through phenylalanine. Only the CDR3 region is kept as DNA, spanning 48 bases read in frame from base 1. The germline V gene encodes CDR1 SGHDT and CDR2 YYEEEE. As concerns this clonotype: Its target antigen remains unknown. Base qualities are not at hand, and no much larger clone is one base apart.

The paper's findings and limits, for the study overall: A model built on a 13 V-J signature distinguished ophthalmopathy from stable hyperthyroidism, reaching approximately 89% sensitivity and 81% to 83% specificity in cross-validation and 80%/75% in testing. In validation, progression to ophthalmopathy was predicted by the model with 70.59% sensitivity and roughly 76% specificity, a median of about 6.4 months before onset. Blood samples also contained most of the expanded thyroid clonotypes (frequency above 0.001), which suggests that blood repertoires may reflect thyroid immune responses. No statistical method was used to set the sample size in advance, and investigators knew the group allocation.

The TCR beta CDR3 regions were amplified from the RNA transcripts. A first-round RT-PCR of the TCR CDR3 used the HTBI primer set with the Qiagen OneStep RT-PCR kit. A second multiplex PCR round built the libraries, followed by size selection and purification. Libraries were sequenced paired-end with 100 bp reads on an Illumina HiSeq2000. In the paper's pipeline: SOAPnuke was used to process the raw data, removing reads that contained adapters or uncalled bases, had a mean Phred below 15, or lacked an exact match to the constant primer or identifier. COPE v1.2.5 was used to merge the high-quality paired reads, and each unique nucleotide sequence was defined as a clonotype. Clonotypes were aligned to IMGT TRBV, TRBD and TRBJ reference segments using MiTCR v1.1. The analysis was restricted to V-J combinations with a frequency above 0.0001, which together covered 99% to 99.2% of the repertoires. The TCS score was defined as F50 (clonal expansion) divided by E x V (chaos), with BLOSUM62-based TCRdist calculated between CDR3 peptides within each V-J. Welch's t-statistics and random forest reduced roughly 540 V-J features to roughly 13, which were used in a naive Bayes classifier (R e1071). TCRdb trimmed the raw reads at Q25, called clones with MiXCR and kept productive beta chains. Identical CDR3 protein sequences are pooled into one entry, listed with their most common genes and DNA. TCRdb's processing, not the study's, gives the V and J calls here. In this sample the table shows 490,000 or so distinct CDR3 sequences, more than 15% of which occur a single time. The ten largest clonotypes hold about 31% of the sample.

Moderately to severely active disease, a Clinical Activity Score of at least 3, a NOSPECS grade of at least 4, and a duration under 3 months were present in ophthalmopathy patients. Patients with uncontrolled infections, other autoimmune diseases, pregnancy or lactation were excluded. Clinical symptoms, serum thyroxine and TRAb, thyroid ultrasound, and orbital computed tomography formed the basis for the diagnoses. PBMCs were separated from roughly 10 ml of fresh peripheral blood using Ficoll-Paque density gradient centrifugation. Total RNA was extracted with Trizol reagent, and quality was checked on an Agilent 2100 Bioanalyzer.

The receptor was isolated from a woman younger than 45 with Graves' ophthalmopathy. The sample comprised blood. The sequence links TRBV5-6 to TRBJ1-1; there is no confident call for the D gene. The CDR3 region: CASSQDPMGGSTEAFF. The nucleotide sequence reads TGTGCCAGCAGCCAAGACCCCATGGGAGGGAGCACTGAAGCTTTCTTT.